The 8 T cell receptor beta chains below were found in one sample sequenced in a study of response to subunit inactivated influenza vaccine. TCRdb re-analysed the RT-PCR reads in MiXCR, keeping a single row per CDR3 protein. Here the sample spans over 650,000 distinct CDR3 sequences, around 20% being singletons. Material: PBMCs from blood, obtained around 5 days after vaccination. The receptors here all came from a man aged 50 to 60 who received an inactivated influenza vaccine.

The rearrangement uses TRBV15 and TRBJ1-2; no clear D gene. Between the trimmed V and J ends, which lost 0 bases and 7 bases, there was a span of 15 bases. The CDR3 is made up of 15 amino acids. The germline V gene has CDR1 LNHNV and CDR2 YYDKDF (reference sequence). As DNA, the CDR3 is TGTGCCACCAGCAGAGAGGTGGGAAGAAAATCTGGCTACACCTTC. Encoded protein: CATSREVGRKSGYTF.

CDR3 amino acids: CASSSTGGRNQPQHF. The CDR3 DNA sequence: TGTGCCAGCAGTTCGACAGGGGGTAGGAATCAGCCCCAGCATTTT. This chain connects TRBV27 to TRBJ1-5; 9 bases agree with TRBD1. The CDR3 contains 15 residues. The germline V gene encodes CDR1 MNHEY and CDR2 SMNVEV (reference sequence). The trim removed 4 bases at V and 4 bases at J, leaving 5 bases unmatched.

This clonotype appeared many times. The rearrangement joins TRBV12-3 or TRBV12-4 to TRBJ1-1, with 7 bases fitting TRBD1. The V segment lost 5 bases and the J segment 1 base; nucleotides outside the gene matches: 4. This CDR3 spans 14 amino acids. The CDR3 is CASSVGQANTEAFF. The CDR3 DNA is TGTGCCAGCAGTGTCGGACAGGCGAACACTGAAGCTTTCTTT.

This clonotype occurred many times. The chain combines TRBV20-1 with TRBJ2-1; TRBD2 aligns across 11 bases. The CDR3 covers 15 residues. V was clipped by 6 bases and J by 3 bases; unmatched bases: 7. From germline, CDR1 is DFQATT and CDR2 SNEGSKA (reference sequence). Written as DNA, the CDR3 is TGCAGTGCCCCCGGGACTAGCGGTCTCTACAATGAGCAGTTCTTC. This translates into CSAPGTSGLYNEQFF.

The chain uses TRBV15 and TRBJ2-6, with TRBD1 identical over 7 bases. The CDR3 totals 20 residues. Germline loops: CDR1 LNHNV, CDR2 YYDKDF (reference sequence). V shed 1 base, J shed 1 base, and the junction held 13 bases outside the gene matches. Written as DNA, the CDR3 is TGTGCCACCAGCAGAGCTCTCGCCGCCAACAGGGGTTCTGGGGCCAACGTCCTGACTTTC. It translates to CATSRALAANRGSGANVLTF.

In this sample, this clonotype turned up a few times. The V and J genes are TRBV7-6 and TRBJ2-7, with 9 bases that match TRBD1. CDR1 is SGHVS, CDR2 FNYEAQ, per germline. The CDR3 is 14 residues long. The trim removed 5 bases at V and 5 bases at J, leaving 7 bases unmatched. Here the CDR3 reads CASSTQQGANEQYF. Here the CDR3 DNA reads TGTGCCAGCAGCACCCAACAGGGGGCCAACGAGCAGTACTTC.

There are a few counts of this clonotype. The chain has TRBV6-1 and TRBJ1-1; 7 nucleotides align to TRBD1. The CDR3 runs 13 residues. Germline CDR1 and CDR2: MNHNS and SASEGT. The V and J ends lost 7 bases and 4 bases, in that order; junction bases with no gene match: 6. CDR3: CASIQTGLTEAFF. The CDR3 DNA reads TGTGCCAGCATTCAGACAGGGCTCACTGAAGCTTTCTTT.

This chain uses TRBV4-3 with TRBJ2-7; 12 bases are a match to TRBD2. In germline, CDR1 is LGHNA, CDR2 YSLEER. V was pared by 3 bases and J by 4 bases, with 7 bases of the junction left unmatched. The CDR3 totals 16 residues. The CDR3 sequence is CASSHLTSGGPYEQYF. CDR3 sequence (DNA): TGCGCCAGCAGCCACCTGACTAGCGGGGGACCATACGAGCAGTACTTC.